Listed below are T cell receptor beta chains from one sample, sequenced in a study of blood T cell repertoires in COVID-19. Produced via immunoSEQ multiplex PCR; TCRdb's table is partial and in-frame only. This sample has approximately 93,000 clones; around 88% occur once, and the top ten carry approximately 0.5%. Material: peripheral blood. Receptor source: a man aged 55 to 70 with acute or convalescent COVID-19. The CDR3 runs from the conserved cysteine through the conserved F or W. A D gene is named only where the DNA matches it firmly. Only part of the rows carry a size: once, few, many, or a class if the clone is expanded.

v_call,d_call,j_call,clone_size,cdr3_nt,cdr3_aa
TRBV6-5,.,TRBJ1-6,.,TGTGCCAGCAGTTACTCTACAGGGTATAATTCACCCCTCCACTTT,CASSYSTGYNSPLHF
TRBV5-4,TRBD1,TRBJ1-6,.,TGTGCCAGCAGTCTGACAGGGCCGGGTTCACCCCTCCACTTT,CASSLTGPGSPLHF
TRBV5-1,.,TRBJ2-3,once,TGCGCCAGCAGCTCTGGACTGTGGGGTACGCAGTATTTT,CASSSGLWGTQYF
TRBV7-3,TRBD2,TRBJ2-3,.,TGTGCCAGCAGCTTAGACGGGGGGGCTACAGATACGCAGTATTTT,CASSLDGGATDTQYF
TRBV3-1/TRBV3-2,TRBD2,TRBJ2-1,.,TGTGCCAGCAGCCAAGATTTAGGGCGGGAGCTTTACAATGAGCAGTTCTTC,CASSQDLGRELYNEQFF
TRBV7-9,.,TRBJ2-3,.,TGTGCCAGCAGCTTAGCGGGCGGGGCGCGGGCAGATACGCAGTATTTT,CASSLAGGARADTQYF
TRBV6-2/TRBV6-3,.,TRBJ2-7,.,TGTGCCAGCAGTTTCTCCCTCCCCGCGGGGAGCTCTTACGAGCAGTACTTC,CASSFSLPAGSSYEQYF
TRBV10-1,.,TRBJ1-5,.,TGCGCCAGCAGTGAGGACAGAAATCAGCCCCAGCATTTT,CASSEDRNQPQHF
TRBV6-5,.,TRBJ2-5,.,TGTGCCAGCAGTCCCCAAGCAGGGGACGAGACCCAGTACTTC,CASSPQAGDETQYF
TRBV28,TRBD1,TRBJ1-6,.,TGTGCCAGCAGGCAGACAGGGGAAGGTTCACCCCTCCACTTT,CASRQTGEGSPLHF
TRBV3-1/TRBV3-2,.,TRBJ1-2,.,TGTGCCAGCAGCCGACTAGCGGGACAAGACAGCAATGGCTACACCTTC,CASSRLAGQDSNGYTF
TRBV9,TRBD1,TRBJ1-6,.,TGTGCCAGCAGCGAGACAGGGGACAATTCACCCCTCCACTTT,CASSETGDNSPLHF
TRBV6-5,TRBD2,TRBJ2-3,.,TGTGCCAGCTTACTAGCGGGAGTTATAGATACGCAGTATTTT,CASLLAGVIDTQYF
TRBV7-9,.,TRBJ1-1,.,TGTGCCAGCAGCGTCCAGGGTTTTGAAGCTTTCTTT,CASSVQGFEAFF
TRBV19,TRBD1,TRBJ2-7,.,TGTGCCAGTAGTACCTCCGCACAGGGGCGTGTCGAGCAGTACTTC,CASSTSAQGRVEQYF
TRBV19,.,TRBJ2-1,.,TGTGCCAGTAGTATGGGGAGCTCCTACAATGAGCAGTTCTTC,CASSMGSSYNEQFF
TRBV6-6,.,TRBJ1-2,.,TGTGCCAGCAGTTACCGGAGTACGGGCTACACCTTC,CASSYRSTGYTF
TRBV6-6,.,TRBJ2-2,.,TGTGCCAGCAGTTACCCCTCCGGGAGAGATACCGGGGAGCTGTTTTTT,CASSYPSGRDTGELFF
TRBV5-1,.,TRBJ2-7,.,TGCGCCAGCAGCTTGCAGGGGTCCTACGAGCAGTACTTC,CASSLQGSYEQYF
TRBV10-3,.,TRBJ2-2,.,TGTGCCATCAGGGACTCACCGAACACCGGGGAGCTGTTTTTT,CAIRDSPNTGELFF
TRBV19,.,TRBJ1-1,few,TGTGCCAGTACCGCCCGGGGACTCAACACTGAAGCTTTCTTT,CASTARGLNTEAFF
TRBV30,TRBD1,TRBJ1-2,.,TGTGCCTGGAGTGTTTCGGGACAGGGTTTTGGTTATGGCTACACCTTC,CAWSVSGQGFGYGYTF
TRBV30,.,TRBJ1-5,.,TGTGCCTGGAGTCCGTCAGGGCGGAATCAGCCCCAGCATTTT,CAWSPSGRNQPQHF
TRBV9,.,TRBJ1-1,.,TGTGCCAGCAGCGTAGTCGGGGGGGTGACTGAAGCTTTCTTT,CASSVVGGVTEAFF
TRBV6-1,TRBD2,TRBJ2-2,.,TGTGCCAGCAGTGAGAGCGGGGGGGCTGGCACCGGGGAGCTGTTTTTT,CASSESGGAGTGELFF
TRBV19,TRBD2,TRBJ2-7,.,TGTGCCAGTAGTCCGGGACTAGCGGGAGTTAATACTCTTTCCTACGAGCAGTACTTC,CASSPGLAGVNTLSYEQYF
TRBV12-3/TRBV12-4,.,TRBJ1-1,.,TGTGCCAGCAGAAATGACAGGCCGGTATCTTTCTTT,CASRNDRPVSFF
TRBV5-1,.,TRBJ1-1,.,TGCGCCAGCAGCGCCGGGACACGGAATACGAACACTGAAGCTTTCTTT,CASSAGTRNTNTEAFF
TRBV7-9,.,TRBJ1-1,few,TGTGCCAGCAGCTTTAATGGGGAGACTGAAGCTTTCTTT,CASSFNGETEAFF
TRBV5-1,.,TRBJ2-3,.,TGCGCCAGCCCCAAGGGAGTCACAGATACGCAGTATTTT,CASPKGVTDTQYF
TRBV6-2/TRBV6-3,TRBD1,TRBJ1-6,.,TGTGCCAGCAGTGGGTTGGGACAGGATAATTCACCCCTCCACTTT,CASSGLGQDNSPLHF
TRBV6-5,TRBD1,TRBJ1-6,once,TGTGCCAGCAGTCAGATCGGGACAGGGGAATCACCCCTCCACTTT,CASSQIGTGESPLHF
TRBV10-3,.,TRBJ2-7,.,TGTGCCATCAGTTTAAGCCGTTCCTACGAGCAGTACTTC,CAISLSRSYEQYF
TRBV6-5,.,TRBJ2-7,.,TGTGCCAGCAGCGCTGCCAGGGTTTTCGACGAGCAGTACTTC,CASSAARVFDEQYF
TRBV11-2,TRBD2,TRBJ2-7,once,TGTGCCAGCACCCTAGAGGCGGGAGGGGTGTACGAGCAGTACTTC,CASTLEAGGVYEQYF
TRBV4-1,TRBD1,TRBJ2-5,.,TGCGCCAGCAGCAAGGGGACAGGGGGCGAGACCCAGTACTTC,CASSKGTGGETQYF
TRBV20-1,TRBD2,TRBJ2-7,.,TGCAGTGCTAGTTCCAGCGGGAGCTACGAGCAGTACTTC,CSASSSGSYEQYF
TRBV18,.,TRBJ1-2,.,TGTGCCAGCTCACCAGGGGAGTTCTATGGCTACACCTTC,CASSPGEFYGYTF
TRBV13,TRBD1,TRBJ1-2,.,TGTGCCAGCGGACTGACAGGGAGATCTGGCTACACCTTC,CASGLTGRSGYTF
TRBV5-1,.,TRBJ1-6,.,TGCGCCAGCAGCTCCCGGGACATACAGAGCTCCTATAATTCACCCCTCCACTTT,CASSSRDIQSSYNSPLHF
TRBV7-9,.,TRBJ1-2,.,TGTGCCAGTATCGGACAGATGAATAACTATGGCTACACCTTC,CASIGQMNNYGYTF
TRBV5-1,TRBD1,TRBJ2-5,once,TGCGCCAGCAGCATTGACAGGGACCAAGAGACCCAGTACTTC,CASSIDRDQETQYF
TRBV10-3,TRBD2,TRBJ2-7,few,TGTGCCATCAGCGGACTAGCGGGGGCCTACGAGCAGTACTTC,CAISGLAGAYEQYF
TRBV5-6,TRBD1,TRBJ2-5,.,TGTGCCAGCAGCCTCCCGGACAGGGCCCAAGAGACCCAGTACTTC,CASSLPDRAQETQYF
TRBV11-2,.,TRBJ2-1,.,TGTGCCAGCAGCCAGACTAGGTCTGAGCAGTTCTTC,CASSQTRSEQFF
TRBV12-5,.,TRBJ2-3,.,TGTGCTAGTGGTCTAGACGTCACAGATACGCAGTATTTT,CASGLDVTDTQYF
TRBV5-1,TRBD1,TRBJ1-1,.,TGCGCCAGCAGCTTACGGGACAGCAACACTGAAGCTTTCTTT,CASSLRDSNTEAFF